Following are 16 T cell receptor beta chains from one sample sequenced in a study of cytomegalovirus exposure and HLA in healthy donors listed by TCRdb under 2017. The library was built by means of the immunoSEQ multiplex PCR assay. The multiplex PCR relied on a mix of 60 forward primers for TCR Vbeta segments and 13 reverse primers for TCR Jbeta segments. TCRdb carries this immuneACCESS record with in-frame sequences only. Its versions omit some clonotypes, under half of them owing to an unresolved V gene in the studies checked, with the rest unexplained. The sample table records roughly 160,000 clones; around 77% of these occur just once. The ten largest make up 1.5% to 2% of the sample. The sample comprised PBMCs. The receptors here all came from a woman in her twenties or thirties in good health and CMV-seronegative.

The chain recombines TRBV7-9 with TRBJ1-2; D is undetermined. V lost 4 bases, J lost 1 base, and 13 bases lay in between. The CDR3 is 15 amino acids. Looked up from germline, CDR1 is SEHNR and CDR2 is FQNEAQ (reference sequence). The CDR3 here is CASSSSGRSNYGYTF. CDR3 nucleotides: TGTGCCAGCAGCTCCAGCGGACGGAGTAACTATGGCTACACCTTC.

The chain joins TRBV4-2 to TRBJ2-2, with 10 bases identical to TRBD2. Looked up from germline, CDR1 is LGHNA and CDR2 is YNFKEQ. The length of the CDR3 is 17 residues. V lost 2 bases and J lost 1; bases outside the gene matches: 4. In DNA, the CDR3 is TGTGCCAGCAGCCAACTAGCGGGAGAAGGGAACACCGGGGAGCTGTTTTTT. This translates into CASSQLAGEGNTGELFF.

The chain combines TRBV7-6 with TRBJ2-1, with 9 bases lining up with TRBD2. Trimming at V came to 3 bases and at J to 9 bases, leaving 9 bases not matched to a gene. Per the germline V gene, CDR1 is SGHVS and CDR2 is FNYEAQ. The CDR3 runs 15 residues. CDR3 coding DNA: TGTGCCAGCAGCTTCAGGCTAGCGGGACTTGGTGAGCAGTTCTTC. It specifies CASSFRLAGLGEQFF.

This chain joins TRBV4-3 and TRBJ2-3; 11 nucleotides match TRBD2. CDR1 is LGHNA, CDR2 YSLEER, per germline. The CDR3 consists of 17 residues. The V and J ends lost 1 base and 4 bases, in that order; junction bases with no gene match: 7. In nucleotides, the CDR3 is TGCGCCAGCAGCCAAGGTTTAACTAGCGGGAGTGCAGATACGCAGTATTTT. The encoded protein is CASSQGLTSGSADTQYF.

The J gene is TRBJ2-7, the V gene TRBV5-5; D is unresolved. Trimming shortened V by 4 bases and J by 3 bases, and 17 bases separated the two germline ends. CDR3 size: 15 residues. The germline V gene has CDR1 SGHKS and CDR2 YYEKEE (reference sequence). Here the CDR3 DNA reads TGTGCCAGCAGCCGAGAATTAAAATGGAGCTACGAGCAGTACTTC. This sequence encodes CASSRELKWSYEQYF.

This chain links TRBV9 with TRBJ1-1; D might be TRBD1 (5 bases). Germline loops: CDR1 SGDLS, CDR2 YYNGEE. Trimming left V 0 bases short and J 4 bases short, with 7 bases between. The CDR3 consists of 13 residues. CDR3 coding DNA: TGTGCCAGCAGCGTAGACGGGGGCACTGAAGCTTTCTTT. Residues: CASSVDGGTEAFF.

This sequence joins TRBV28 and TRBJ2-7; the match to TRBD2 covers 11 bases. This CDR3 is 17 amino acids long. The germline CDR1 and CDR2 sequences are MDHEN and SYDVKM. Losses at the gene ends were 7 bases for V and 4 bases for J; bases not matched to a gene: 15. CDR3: CASMAGGLAGGLYEQYF. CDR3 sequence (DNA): TGTGCCAGCATGGCGGGCGGGTTAGCGGGAGGGCTGTACGAGCAGTACTTC.

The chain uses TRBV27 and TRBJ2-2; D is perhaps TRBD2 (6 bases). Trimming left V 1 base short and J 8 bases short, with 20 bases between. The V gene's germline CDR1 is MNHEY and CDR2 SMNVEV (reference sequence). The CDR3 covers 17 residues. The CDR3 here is CASSLFGILAQPGELFF. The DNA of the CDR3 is TGTGCCAGCAGTTTATTCGGAATACTAGCCCAACCAGGGGAGCTGTTTTTT.

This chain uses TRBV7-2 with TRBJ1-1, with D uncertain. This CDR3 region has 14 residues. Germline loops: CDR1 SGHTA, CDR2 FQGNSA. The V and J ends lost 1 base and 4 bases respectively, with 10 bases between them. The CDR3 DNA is TGTGCCAGCAGCTTAGAGAGCACGATCACTGAAGCTTTCTTT. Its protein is CASSLESTITEAFF.

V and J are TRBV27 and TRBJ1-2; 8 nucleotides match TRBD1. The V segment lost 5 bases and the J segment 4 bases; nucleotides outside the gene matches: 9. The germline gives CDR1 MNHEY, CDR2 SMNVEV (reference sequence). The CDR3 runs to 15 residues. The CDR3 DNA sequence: TGTGCCAGCAGTCTCGAACCGACAGGGGCCTATGGCTACACCTTC. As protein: CASSLEPTGAYGYTF.

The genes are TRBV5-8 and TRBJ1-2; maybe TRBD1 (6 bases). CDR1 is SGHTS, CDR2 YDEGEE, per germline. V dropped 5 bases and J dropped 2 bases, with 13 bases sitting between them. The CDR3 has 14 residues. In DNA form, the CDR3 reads TGTGCCAGCAGGACAAAGGGGGTCAACTATGGCTACACCTTC. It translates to CASRTKGVNYGYTF.

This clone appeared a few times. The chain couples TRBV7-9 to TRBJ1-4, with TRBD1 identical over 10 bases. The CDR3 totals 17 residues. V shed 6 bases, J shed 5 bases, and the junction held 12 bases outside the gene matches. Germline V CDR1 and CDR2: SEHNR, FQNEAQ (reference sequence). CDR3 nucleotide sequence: TGTGCCAGCAGGCGAACGAACGAGGGACAGGGGAATGAAAAACTGTTTTTT. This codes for CASRRTNEGQGNEKLFF.

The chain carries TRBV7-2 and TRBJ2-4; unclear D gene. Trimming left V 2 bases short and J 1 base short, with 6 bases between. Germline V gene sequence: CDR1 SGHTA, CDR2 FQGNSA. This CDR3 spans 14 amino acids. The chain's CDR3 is CASSLPLAKNIQYF. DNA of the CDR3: TGTGCCAGCAGCTTACCTTTGGCCAAAAACATTCAGTACTTC.

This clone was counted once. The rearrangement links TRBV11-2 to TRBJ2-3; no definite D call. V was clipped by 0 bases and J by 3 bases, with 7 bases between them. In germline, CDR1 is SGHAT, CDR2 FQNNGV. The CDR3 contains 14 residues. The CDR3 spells CASSLDIVTDTQYF. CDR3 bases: TGTGCCAGCAGCTTAGATATAGTAACAGATACGCAGTATTTT.

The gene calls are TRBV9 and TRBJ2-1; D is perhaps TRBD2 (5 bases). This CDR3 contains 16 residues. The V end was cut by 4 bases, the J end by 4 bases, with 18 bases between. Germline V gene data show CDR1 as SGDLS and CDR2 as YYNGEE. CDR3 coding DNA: TGTGCCAGCAGCATAAGGTCTCTGACTACATACAATGAGCAGTTCTTC. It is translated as CASSIRSLTTYNEQFF. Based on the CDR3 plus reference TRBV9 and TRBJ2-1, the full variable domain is DSGVTQTPKHLITATGQRVTLRCSPRSGDLSVYWYQQSLDQGLQFLIQYYNGEERAKGNILERFSAQQFPDLHSELNLSSLELGDSALYFCASSIRSLTTYNEQFFGPGTRLTVL.

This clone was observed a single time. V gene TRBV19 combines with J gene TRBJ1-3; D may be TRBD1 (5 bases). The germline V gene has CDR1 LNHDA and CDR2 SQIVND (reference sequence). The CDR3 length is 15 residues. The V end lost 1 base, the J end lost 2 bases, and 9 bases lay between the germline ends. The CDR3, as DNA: TGTGCCAGTAGTATAGTCAGGGATACTGGAAACACCATATATTTT. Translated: CASSIVRDTGNTIYF. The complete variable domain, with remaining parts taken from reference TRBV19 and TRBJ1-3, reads DGGITQSPKYLFRKEGQNVTLSCEQNLNHDAMYWYRQDPGQGLRLIYYSQIVNDFQKGDIAEGYSVSREKKESFPLTVTSAQKNPTAFYLCASSIVRDTGNTIYFGEGSWLTVV.